The source of this T cell receptor (beta chain) is a study of T cells in Graves' hyperthyroidism and ophthalmopathy. In germline, CDR1 is MGHRA, CDR2 YSYEKL. This CDR3 spans 16 amino acids. With 1 base removed from V and 1 base from J, the gap between germline ends came to 13 bases. Ophthalmopathy cases scored 3 or more on the Clinical Activity Score and 4 or more on NOSPECS grade, with duration below 3 months. This clonotype was observed a handful of times. The investigators amplified TCR beta CDR3 regions from RNA transcripts. Using the HTBI primer set, a first-round RT-PCR was run on the TCR CDR3. TCRdb independently ran MiXCR on the multiplex PCR reads; one entry per CDR3 protein. The sample contains around 610,000 distinct CDR3 sequences, roughly 14% of which appear only once.

Sequencing was done on a sample of blood. The sequence was obtained from a middle-aged woman with Graves' ophthalmopathy. The chain recombines TRBV4-1 with TRBJ2-5; a weak D match, TRBD1 (6 bases). Here the CDR3 DNA reads TGCGCCAGCAGCCAAGGGACAGCCCCTGGCCAAGAGACCCAGTACTTC. Translating gives CASSQGTAPGQETQYF.